This entry features one T cell receptor (beta chain) sequence. Its antigen is undetermined. Researchers ran the PCR with 60 Vbeta and 13 Jbeta primers. Libraries were prepared by immunoSEQ multiplex PCR; TCRdb keeps only in-frame clonotypes and omits some of them. The table shows 150,000 or so clones, with about 85% occurring only once. This sample stems from a study of cytomegalovirus exposure and HLA in healthy donors. Study context: From some 190 million T cells, an earlier analysis saw approximately 120 million unique TCR beta sequences. Of the donors genotyped, several hundred in all, around 76% fell in the Caucasian-associated ancestry cluster.

CDR3 length: 17 amino acids. V lost 3 bases to trimming and J lost 2 bases; unmatched junction nucleotides: 6. The germline V gene encodes CDR1 LNHDA and CDR2 SQIVND (reference sequence). Overall study findings and caveats: There was a cluster of highly shared sequence variants that was likely a sequencing artifact. Later on, an analysis found that several of the most significant clusters appeared to be linked to common viral pathogens, which included parvovirus B19.

This rearrangement joins TRBV19 to TRBJ2-3; 12 bases are shared with TRBD2. The clonotype was recovered from a woman aged 18 to 35 in good health and CMV-seronegative. Sequences were obtained from PBMCs. The CDR3 nucleotides are TGTGCCAGTAGTATCTCCGGACTAGCGGGGTACACAGATACGCAGTATTTT. Amino acids: CASSISGLAGYTDTQYF.